These 10 T cell receptor beta chains were all obtained from the same sample, sequenced in a study of T-cell reconstitution after alpha-beta-depleted transplantation in children. Using unique molecular identifiers, the investigators prepared the TCRbeta library. TCRdb reprocessed the PCR reads with MiXCR, giving one entry per CDR3 protein. The top ten hold 2% to 2.5% of the sample, which has about 500,000 distinct CDR3 sequences, over 25% seen once. Sequences were derived from PBMCs from the stem cell graft donor, sampled from the stem cell graft. These receptor sequences come from a human donor who donated a stem cell graft to a child with aplastic anemia.

V gene TRBV12-3 or TRBV12-4 combines with J gene TRBJ1-1; D gene uncertain. The CDR3 is 12 amino acids. V lost 10 bases, J lost 1 base, and 10 bases lay in between. Here the CDR3 DNA reads TGTGCCATCACGACTGAGAACACTGAAGCTTTCTTT. Amino acids: CAITTENTEAFF.

The chain links TRBV29-1 to TRBJ2-1; 9 nucleotides line up with TRBD1. CDR3 length: 14 residues. The trim removed 6 bases at V and 4 bases at J, leaving 7 bases unmatched. Germline V lookup: CDR1 SQVTM, CDR2 ANQGSEA. The CDR3 protein is CSVGTGMEYNEQFF. The DNA of the CDR3 is TGCAGCGTAGGGACAGGGATGGAGTACAATGAGCAGTTCTTC.

The CDR3: CASSLSTTGTGYTF. CDR3 bases: TGTGCCAGCAGCCTATCAACTACAGGGACTGGCTACACCTTC. The chain joins TRBV3-1 to TRBJ1-2; possibly TRBD1 for D (6 bases). Germline V gene lookup returns CDR1 LGHDT and CDR2 YNNKEL (reference sequence). This CDR3 contains 14 residues. V gave up 4 bases and J gave up 7 bases, with 16 bases separating them.

V is TRBV27 and J is TRBJ2-1; possibly TRBD1 for D (6 bases). The CDR3 covers 14 residues. Germline-derived CDR1 and CDR2 are MNHEY and SMNVEV (reference sequence). The germline V and J ends were trimmed by 5 bases and 9 bases, with 17 bases remaining between them. The CDR3 region has the DNA TGTGCCAGCAGTCTACGGGACATAGGCACTGAGCAGTTCTTC. Translated, it gives CASSLRDIGTEQFF.

In this sample, this clonotype turned up a few times. This rearrangement joins TRBV5-1 to TRBJ2-5; 12 bases are shared with TRBD2. This CDR3 is 16 amino acids long. The germline gives CDR1 SGHRS, CDR2 YFSETQ. After removal of 0 bases from V and 2 bases from J, the junction contained 2 bases not matched to a gene. CDR3 DNA sequence: TGCGCCAGCAGCTTGGGGACTAGCGGGATACAAGAGACCCAGTACTTC. Amino acid sequence: CASSLGTSGIQETQYF.

There are a few counts of this clonotype. The chain combines TRBV30 with TRBJ2-1; D is perhaps TRBD2 (6 bases). The CDR3 spans 15 residues. The germline V and J ends were trimmed by 0 bases and 5 bases, with 14 bases remaining between them. Germline CDR1 and CDR2: GTSNPN and SVGIG (reference sequence). The CDR3 sequence: CAWSVGGSGNNEQFF. As DNA, the CDR3 is TGTGCCTGGAGTGTTGGGGGGAGTGGAAACAATGAGCAGTTCTTC.

There are a few counts of this clonotype. The chain is built from TRBV5-1 and TRBJ2-1, with TRBD2 matching 8 bases. Trimming took 3 bases from V and 10 from J; bases not matched to a gene: 15. The CDR3 has 16 amino acids. The germline V gene encodes CDR1 SGHRS and CDR2 YFSETQ. The DNA for the CDR3 is TGCGCCAGCAGCTCCTCAGTAGGGGCGGGAGGTGGGGAGCAGTTCTTC. This codes for CASSSSVGAGGGEQFF.

The chain carries TRBV15 and TRBJ2-7; D unresolved. The germline V gene encodes CDR1 LNHNV and CDR2 YYDKDF (reference sequence). Between the trimmed V and J ends, which lost 3 bases and 3 bases, there was a span of 6 bases. The CDR3 has 12 amino acids. The CDR3 bases are TGTGCCACCAGCAGGGGCCACTACGAGCAGTACTTC. It yields the protein CATSRGHYEQYF.

At least ten counts were recorded for this clonotype. The chain joins TRBV20-1 to TRBJ2-7; the D gene could be TRBD1 or TRBD2 (5 bases each). Between the trimmed V and J ends, which lost 2 bases and 3 bases, there was a span of 11 bases. CDR1 is DFQATT, CDR2 SNEGSKA, per germline (reference sequence). The CDR3 contains 13 residues. The CDR3 sequence: CSARNRDLYEQYF. The CDR3 region has the DNA TGCAGTGCTAGAAACCGGGACCTCTACGAGCAGTACTTC.

This clonotype was seen a handful of times. The chain couples TRBV12-3 or TRBV12-4 to TRBJ1-5; D call uncertain. The CDR3 is made up of 15 amino acids. With 2 bases removed from V and 2 bases from J, the gap between germline ends came to 10 bases. The CDR3 loop is CASSLKVSGNQPQHF. Written as DNA, the CDR3 is TGTGCCAGCAGTTTAAAGGTTAGTGGCAATCAGCCCCAGCATTTT.